This TCR beta chain comes out of a study of T cell responses to AZD1222 COVID-19 vaccine. Here immunoSEQ multiplex PCR was the method, and the copy in TCRdb shows in-frame clones only, minus some. Found here are 140,000 to 150,000 clones, 75% to 90% of them singletons; the top ten hold roughly 1.7%. Germline values: CDR1 SGHDT, CDR2 YYEEEE. V lost 1 base and J lost 4, with 8 bases in between. The CDR3 consists of 13 residues. This chain uses TRBV5-6 with TRBJ2-5; possible D gene TRBD1, 5 bases. The input for sequencing was peripheral blood, taken on day 0 of AZD1222 vaccination. This receptor was identified in an adult in good health. The DNA for the CDR3 is TGTGCCAGCAGCTTGATGCAGGGAGAGACCCAGTACTTC. It encodes CASSLMQGETQYF.